A selection of T cell receptor beta chains follows, all from one sample in a study of blood T cell repertoires in COVID-19. Generated by immunoSEQ multiplex PCR, the TCRdb table keeps only in-frame clones and is missing some. The sample records 200,000 to 300,000 clones, 70% to 90% being singletons. Sequencing used PBMCs or T cells enriched from blood (not recorded which). The receptors were sampled from a woman aged 40-49 years with acute COVID-19. Each CDR3 is given with its conserved first and last residue. A D gene is named only where the DNA matches it firmly. A clone size is listed for some rows: how often the clone was seen (once, few, many), or a class if it is expanded.

CASSGGVREKLFF	TGTGCCAGCAGTGGGGGGGTAAGAGAAAAACTGTTTTTT	NA	TRBV27	NA	TRBJ1-4
CASLAGEPGEQFF	TGTGCCAGCCTAGCGGGAGAACCGGGGGAGCAGTTCTTC	NA	TRBV7-9	TRBD2	TRBJ2-1
CASSPQKDRTNQPQHF	TGTGCCAGCAGCCCGCAGAAGGACAGGACCAATCAGCCCCAGCATTTT	once	TRBV3-1/TRBV3-2	TRBD1	TRBJ1-5
CASSSGTAGYEQYF	TGTGCCAGCAGCTCGGGGACAGCTGGCTACGAGCAGTACTTC	NA	TRBV7-9	TRBD1	TRBJ2-7
CASSWTLAGGSYEQYF	TGCGCCAGCAGCTGGACGTTAGCGGGAGGCTCCTACGAGCAGTACTTC	once	TRBV5-1	TRBD2	TRBJ2-7
CASSLIERGGSSYEQYF	TGTGCCAGCAGTTTAATTGAGCGAGGCGGGAGTTCCTACGAGCAGTACTTC	NA	TRBV28	TRBD2	TRBJ2-7
CATSPGGGWDTQYF	TGTGCCACCAGTCCAGGGGGCGGTTGGGATACGCAGTATTTT	NA	TRBV24-1	TRBD1	TRBJ2-3
CASSQSGGGSYNEQFF	TGTGCCAGCAGTCAAAGCGGGGGGGGTTCCTACAATGAGCAGTTCTTC	NA	TRBV27	TRBD2	TRBJ2-1
CASSPVAGYGYTF	TGTGCCAGCAGCCCCGTAGCCGGCTATGGCTACACCTTC	once	TRBV12-3/TRBV12-4	NA	TRBJ1-2
CASSLDSGRSETQYF	TGCGCCAGCAGCTTGGATAGCGGGAGATCGGAGACCCAGTACTTC	NA	TRBV5-1	TRBD2	TRBJ2-5
CASSLGSRDLGGYTF	TGTGCCAGCAGTTTAGGATCCAGGGACTTGGGTGGCTACACCTTC	NA	TRBV28	NA	TRBJ1-2
CASSLAGTGLGNTIYF	TGCGCCAGCAGCTTGGCCGGGACAGGGCTCGGAAACACCATATATTTT	once	TRBV5-1	TRBD1	TRBJ1-3
CASSPPSTSVYNEQFF	TGTGCCAGCTCACCACCGTCGACTAGCGTCTACAATGAGCAGTTCTTC	NA	TRBV18	TRBD2	TRBJ2-1
CASSPGQGREKLFF	TGTGCCAGCAGCCCGGGACAGGGGCGGGAAAAACTGTTTTTT	NA	TRBV7-2	TRBD1	TRBJ1-4
CASSHFGGGNYGYTF	TGTGCCAGCAGCCACTTCGGGGGGGGTAACTATGGCTACACCTTC	many	TRBV5-4	NA	TRBJ1-2
CASSAAGNIQYF	TGTGCCAGCAGCGCGGCCGGAAACATTCAGTACTTC	once	TRBV5-4	NA	TRBJ2-4
CASGLGALDYGYTF	TGTGCCAGTGGCCTGGGCGCGTTGGACTATGGCTACACCTTC	NA	TRBV9	NA	TRBJ1-2
CASSLEQGQPYGYTF	TGTGCCAGCAGCTTGGAACAGGGACAGCCATATGGCTACACCTTC	NA	TRBV11-3	TRBD1	TRBJ1-2
CASSIRTSRETQYF	TGTGCCAGCAGTATAAGGACTAGTCGTGAGACCCAGTACTTC	once	TRBV27	TRBD2	TRBJ2-5
CASSQAPVSSYNEQFF	TGTGCCAGCAGCCAAGCTCCCGTTAGCTCCTACAATGAGCAGTTCTTC	NA	TRBV3-1/TRBV3-2	NA	TRBJ2-1
CASSLSGITYNEQFF	TGTGCCAGCAGCCTAAGCGGAATAACCTACAATGAGCAGTTCTTC	NA	TRBV7-9	NA	TRBJ2-1
CASSLGRGTGLSGYTF	TGTGCCAGCAGCTTAGGCCGGGGGACAGGGTTATCTGGCTACACCTTC	NA	TRBV13	TRBD1	TRBJ1-2
CASSEWTVYGYTF	TGTGCCAGCAGTGAATGGACAGTCTATGGCTACACCTTC	once	TRBV2	NA	TRBJ1-2